This T cell receptor (beta chain) originates from a study of regulatory T cells in long-lasting Graves disease. Regarding the study as a whole: Researchers reported studying only peripheral blood, not thyroid tissue. Accuracy was possibly reduced by small sample size. Persistent cases favored TRBV28, TRBJ1-2 and TRBJ2-5.

Relying on iRepertoire HTBI primers and Arm-PCR of CDR3 regions, the team built TCR beta libraries. TCRdb independently ran MiXCR on the multiplex PCR reads; one entry per CDR3 protein. The sample lists 350,000 to 500,000 distinct CDR3 sequences; roughly 21% were seen once. This clonotype was recorded many times. Its antigen is currently unknown. Time point specified: persistent/refractory GD, antithyroid drugs over 5 years with positive TRAb. RNA isolated from PBMCs was used to make the TCR library. Peripheral blood, about 9 milliliters of it, was drawn into EDTA tubes. V lost 5 bases and J lost 4, with 9 bases in between. This CDR3 has 12 residues. CDR1 is MDHEN, CDR2 SYDVKM, per germline.

The source is a female donor with Graves disease. Sequenced here: peripheral blood mononuclear cells (PBMCs), sampled when the disease was refractory, from a patient treated with antithyroid drugs. This chain connects TRBV28 to TRBJ2-7; D is ambiguous. This CDR3 is CASSLQIYEQYF. The CDR3 nucleotides read TGTGCCAGCAGTCTACAGATTTACGAGCAGTACTTC.